This TCR beta chain was recovered during a study of T-cell memory formation after mild COVID-19 (dated by TCRdb to the early 2020s). Turning to the overall study: TCR sequence clusters from the two donors were found to be largely donor specific. In a couple of donors, T-cell clones that expanded and contracted after mild COVID-19 were followed by sequencing TCRalpha and TCRbeta repertoires longitudinally. The cohort comprised two young, previously healthy adult volunteers, one female and one male. Broader findings and caveats from the paper: SARS-CoV-2 specificity of the second-wave clones peaking on day 37 was not confirmed. Some responding clones were detected in pre-infection memory, which suggested that pre-existing cross-reactive memory T cells had joined the SARS-CoV-2 response. Balanced CD4/CD8 phenotypes were observed for clones contracting from day 15 to 85, whereas a bias towards CD4+ was observed for a second wave of clones expanding from day 15 to 37. Contracting CD4+ clones turned up mainly in the CM and EM memory subsets, whereas EMRA was where CD8+ clones were enriched. The study included only a couple of mild cases, and larger cohorts that include severe cases with pre-infection samples were judged to be necessary.

PBMCs were isolated by Ficoll-Paque density gradient centrifugation. The listed sequencing device is Illumina NovaSeq 6000. TCRalpha and TCRbeta cDNA libraries were constructed by 5'RACE with constant-segment primers, with sample barcodes and unique molecular identifiers being introduced. Trizol reagent was used to extract RNA from every sample. The libraries were amplified in two PCR steps, and the second step added a second sample barcode and Illumina TruSeq adapters. Sequencing of the libraries was done on an Illumina NovaSeq, producing 2 x 150 bp paired-end reads. From the authors' description of their analysis: Demultiplexing of reads and collapsing into UMI-guided consensus sequences were performed with migec v1.2.7. Using mixcr v2.1.11, UMI consensuses were aligned to TRA and TRB V and J templates and then assembled into clonotypes. Clonotypes were classified as expanded or contracted when called significant by both edgeR and NoisET, with noise models trained on biological replicates. For edgeR calls, a false discovery rate-adjusted p below 0.01 and a log2 fold-change threshold of 1 were applied. As an exploratory analysis of dynamics, PCA with hierarchical clustering was applied to max-normalized trajectories of the 1000 most abundant clonotypes. Separately sequenced CD4+ and CD8+ repertoires were used to assign a CD4 or CD8 phenotype to each responding clone. The public reads were run again by TCRdb, first through fastp at Q25 and then through MiXCR, and only productive beta chains were kept. Each entry merges the rows of one CDR3 protein and shows their most common DNA and genes. The V and J calls were not made by the authors but by TCRdb's processing. This sample gives about 38,000 distinct CDR3 sequences in total; 10% to 12% of them show up just once. The top ten clones comprise under 30% of the sample.

The CDR3 contains 13 residues, cysteine and phenylalanine counted. The CDR3 DNA has 39 bases and is translated from base 1. CDR1 and CDR2 (SGHAT, FQNNGV) derive from the germline V gene. Trimming costs V 9 bases and J 8 bases, and their ends lie 14 bases apart. This clonotype has at least ten counts. Its antigen is not yet known. Within one base of it there is no much larger clone, and no base qualities were kept. The chain couples TRBV11-2 to TRBJ1-6; the D gene lacks a confident call. The clonotype originates from a young man who had mild COVID-19 (a few samples of this study predate the infection). The sample titles of this study are shuffled in the database, so cell type and time point are left out; the donor was told from shared clones. The specimen was PBMCs or a T cell subset sorted from them (not recorded which). The CDR3 region reads CASAKGFYSPLHF. The sequence in DNA is TGTGCCAGTGCGAAAGGGTTTTATTCACCCCTCCACTTT.